The 2 T cell receptor beta chains in this list originate from one sample, sequenced in a study of cytomegalovirus exposure and HLA in healthy donors. Primers included in the PCR were 60 Vbeta and 13 Jbeta primers. Here immunoSEQ multiplex PCR was the method, and the copy in TCRdb shows in-frame clones only, minus some. Of roughly 170,000 clones listed, around three quarters are singletons. The sample was PBMCs. These receptors came from a woman in her 30s in good health and CMV-seronegative.

This clone was seen a single time. The chain carries TRBV9 and TRBJ2-1; 8 bases are a match to TRBD2. From germline, CDR1 is SGDLS and CDR2 YYNGEE. The CDR3 length is 15 residues. With V trimmed by 0 bases and J by 5 bases, 4 bases remained unmatched. The CDR3, as DNA: TGTGCCAGCAGCGTAGGCGGGGGGAGTGACAATGAGCAGTTCTTC. Its translation: CASSVGGGSDNEQFF.

The chain links TRBV19 to TRBJ1-1; 9 nucleotides align to TRBD1. The germline V gene has CDR1 LNHDA and CDR2 SQIVND (reference sequence). The J segment lost 2 bases and the V segment lost 5 bases, leaving 9 bases of the junction unmatched. The CDR3 is 16 residues long. CDR3 in amino acids: CASSFISGQGNTEAFF. DNA of the CDR3: TGTGCCAGTAGTTTCATTTCGGGACAGGGAAACACTGAAGCTTTCTTT.